This T cell receptor beta chain was sequenced for a study of early T cells in non-severe SARS-CoV-2 infection. Study-level information: Chains were not paired, and sequencing was done on bulk RNA from unsorted whole blood.

General study results and limits: VDJdb matching skewed toward anti-spike CD8 responses, missing private and CD4 specificities.

The CDR3 loop spans 13 amino acids. CDR1 is KGHDR and CDR2 is SFDVKD in the germline V gene. The V gene lost 4 bases and the J gene lost 1 base, with 5 bases spanning the gap. This clonotype was observed many times. What it binds is unknown. Unique molecular identifiers were added to individual cDNA molecules. TCRdb fed the 5' RACE reads into MiXCR, producing one record per CDR3 protein. The sample lists tens of thousands of distinct CDR3 sequences; around 12% were seen once. The V call is TRBV24-1, the J call TRBJ2-3, with D unresolved. This sequence was found in an adult who was a healthcare worker with PCR-confirmed SARS-CoV-2 infection or an uninfected control (not recorded which). The sample was whole blood. Written as DNA, the CDR3 is TGTGCCACCAGTGAGGATGGCACAGATACGCAGTATTTT. Its protein is CATSEDGTDTQYF.